The rows below give T cell receptor beta chains drawn from one sample of a study of PD-1 blockade in classical Hodgkin lymphoma. TCRdb keeps only in-frame clones here, not all; method: immunoSEQ multiplex PCR. In the table there are more than 140,000 clones, about 78% of which are singletons. The input for sequencing was peripheral blood mononuclear cells (PBMCs), taken before the second cycle of nivolumab. These receptors came from a human donor with classical Hodgkin lymphoma. The CDR3 runs from the conserved cysteine through the conserved F or W. The D gene is left open where the match is weak. The size field is filled for only some rows; it gives once, few, many or a size class.

TGCGCCAGCAGCCATACTAGAGGATCCTACAATGAGCAGTTCTTC,CASSHTRGSYNEQFF,TRBJ2-1,NA,once,TRBV5-1
TGTGCCATCAGTGAGTGGGAGGGTTATCTCAACACTGAAGCTTTCTTT,CAISEWEGYLNTEAFF,TRBJ1-1,NA,NA,TRBV10-3
TGTGCCAGCAGCCAGCCCGTTTTAGCGGGGGTGCCCGCAGATACGCAGTATTTT,CASSQPVLAGVPADTQYF,TRBJ2-3,TRBD2,NA,TRBV7-8
TGTGCCAGCAGCAAAGCGTCGGGAAGGAGTGGCTACACCTTC,CASSKASGRSGYTF,TRBJ1-2,NA,NA,TRBV21-1
TGTGCCAGCTCACCCCCCGGGACAGGGAGCGGCTACACCTTC,CASSPPGTGSGYTF,TRBJ1-2,TRBD1,few,TRBV18
TGTGCCAGCAGCCGCCTTAGCGGGGGGAGCAATGAGCAGTTCTTC,CASSRLSGGSNEQFF,TRBJ2-1,TRBD2,once,TRBV7-6
TGTGCCAGCAGCTTTGGGAGCTCCTACGAGCAGTACTTC,CASSFGSSYEQYF,TRBJ2-7,NA,NA,TRBV7-8
TGTGCCAGCCGACAGGGAGACTATGGCTACACCTTC,CASRQGDYGYTF,TRBJ1-2,TRBD1,NA,TRBV6-6
TGTGCCAGCAGCTCCCCGACAATCCCCTACGAGCAGTACTTC,CASSSPTIPYEQYF,TRBJ2-7,NA,NA,TRBV4-2
TGTGCCAGCAGCCGACCTACAGGGGGCGTTTACAATGAGCAGTTCTTC,CASSRPTGGVYNEQFF,TRBJ2-1,TRBD1,NA,TRBV13
TGTGCCAGCAGCTTGGGGGGAGCTGGAAACACCATATATTTT,CASSLGGAGNTIYF,TRBJ1-3,NA,once,TRBV7-9
TGTGCCAGTAGTACCGATGGACAGTATAGCAATCAGCCCCAGCATTTT,CASSTDGQYSNQPQHF,TRBJ1-5,NA,once,TRBV19
TGTGCCAGCAGTTCTCCGGACCGGGGGACAGATACGCAGTATTTT,CASSSPDRGTDTQYF,TRBJ2-3,NA,NA,TRBV6-5
TGTGCCAGCAGCTTTGGGTCTTCTGGGGCCAACGTCCTGACTTTC,CASSFGSSGANVLTF,TRBJ2-6,NA,NA,TRBV7-9
TGTGCCAGCAGTGCGCAGGGGGGTATCTCTGGAAACACCATATATTTT,CASSAQGGISGNTIYF,TRBJ1-3,TRBD1,NA,TRBV2
TGCGCCAGCAGGTTGGCGCCCAACCGGGACAGGGCCTACGAGCAGTACTTC,CASRLAPNRDRAYEQYF,TRBJ2-7,TRBD1,NA,TRBV5-1
TGTGCCAGCAGCTTTAGGATGGCTAGCGGGGTCTACGAGCAGTACTTC,CASSFRMASGVYEQYF,TRBJ2-7,TRBD2,few,TRBV11-2
TGTGCCAGCAGTTACTCGAAATGGGGACGGGAAAAACTGTTTTTT,CASSYSKWGREKLFF,TRBJ1-4,NA,NA,TRBV6-5
TGCAGTGCTAGACTAGGGGATACGCAGTATTTT,CSARLGDTQYF,TRBJ2-3,NA,NA,TRBV20-1
TGTGCCAGCAGCTTAATGAATCCGGGATGGGGACAAGAGACCCAGTACTTC,CASSLMNPGWGQETQYF,TRBJ2-5,NA,NA,TRBV7-2
TGTGCCAGTAGTATATCCCCCCGACTAGCGGGAGGGCCGTTTGAGCAGTACTTC,CASSISPRLAGGPFEQYF,TRBJ2-7,TRBD2,NA,TRBV19
TGTGCCAGCAGTTACTCCTTAGGGACAGATACGCAGTATTTT,CASSYSLGTDTQYF,TRBJ2-3,NA,NA,TRBV6-5
TGTGCCAGCAGTTTAGGGGGTTGGACTGAAGCTTTCTTT,CASSLGGWTEAFF,TRBJ1-1,NA,NA,TRBV27
TGTGCCAGTAGTATGGGAGCTGGGGTCTACACCTTC,CASSMGAGVYTF,TRBJ1-2,NA,NA,TRBV19
TGTGCCAGCAGTTACTCCCAGGGGGCCGTCCACGAGCAGTACTTC,CASSYSQGAVHEQYF,TRBJ2-7,TRBD1,NA,TRBV6-6
TGTGCCAGCGGATGGGATGGGAATGAGCAGTTCTTC,CASGWDGNEQFF,TRBJ2-1,NA,NA,TRBV7-9
TGTGCCAGCAGCTCCCCCTCGGGCACCCAGTATTTT,CASSSPSGTQYF,TRBJ2-3,NA,NA,TRBV7-6
TGCGCCAGCAGTGAGTCAGAGTCCCGGGGGGATACGCAGTATTTT,CASSESESRGDTQYF,TRBJ2-3,NA,NA,TRBV10-2
TGTGCCAGTAGTATGGTCAACTCCTACGAGCAGTACTTC,CASSMVNSYEQYF,TRBJ2-7,NA,NA,TRBV19
TGTGCCAGCAGCTCGGACACATTCACAGATACGCAGTATTTT,CASSSDTFTDTQYF,TRBJ2-3,NA,once,TRBV7-9
TGTGCCAGCAGCGTAGGGGATGGCTTCCGCACCGGGGAGCTGTTTTTT,CASSVGDGFRTGELFF,TRBJ2-2,NA,NA,TRBV9